The entry that follows covers one TCR beta chain sequence. What it binds is not known. This sample is part of a study of post-analysis software for immune sequencing data. Study context: Included courses were relapsing-remitting and secondary progressive multiple sclerosis; progressive-relapsing multiple sclerosis was also included. Whole-study findings and limits: Strong co-clustering by F measure linked samples that shared a preparation batch. Those with multiple sclerosis, the patient group, showed significantly lower normalized Chao1 diversity than controls. Controls had lower frequencies than patients of about 5 TRBV segments, which included TRBV5-6, TRBV5-1 and TRBV20-1.

The authors incorporated unique molecular identifiers into the TCR beta cDNA libraries. TCRdb reprocessed the PCR reads via MiXCR and lists one record per CDR3 protein. The table records around 440,000 distinct CDR3 sequences, nearly 45% of them present only once. Trimming at V came to 5 bases and at J to 2 bases, leaving 9 bases not matched to a gene. The CDR3 has 15 residues. Germline V gives CDR1 DFQATT, CDR2 SNEGSKA (reference sequence). The receptor's source is a girl between 10 and 17 years old with multiple sclerosis. Sequencing was carried out using blood. The chain recombines TRBV20-1 with TRBJ2-7, with 10 bases identical to TRBD2. CDR3 coding DNA: TGCAGTGCTCTCGGACTAGCGGATACCACCTACGAGCAGTACTTC. This translates into CSALGLADTTYEQYF.